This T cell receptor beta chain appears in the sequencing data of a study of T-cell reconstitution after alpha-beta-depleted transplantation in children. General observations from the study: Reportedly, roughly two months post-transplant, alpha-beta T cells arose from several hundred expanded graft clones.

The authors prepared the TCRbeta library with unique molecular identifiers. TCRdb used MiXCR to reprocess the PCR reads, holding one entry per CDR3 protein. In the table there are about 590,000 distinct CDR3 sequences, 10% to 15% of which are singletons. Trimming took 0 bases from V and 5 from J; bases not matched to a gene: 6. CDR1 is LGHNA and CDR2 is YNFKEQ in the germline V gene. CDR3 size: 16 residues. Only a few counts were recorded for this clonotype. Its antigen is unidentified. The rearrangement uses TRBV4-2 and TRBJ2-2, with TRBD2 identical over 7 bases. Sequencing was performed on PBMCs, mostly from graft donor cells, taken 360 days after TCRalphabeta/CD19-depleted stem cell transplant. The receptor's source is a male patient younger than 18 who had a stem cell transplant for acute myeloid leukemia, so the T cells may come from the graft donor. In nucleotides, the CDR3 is TGTGCCAGCAGCCAAGATATGGCGGGAGTAACCGGGGAGCTGTTTTTT. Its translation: CASSQDMAGVTGELFF.